This T cell receptor (beta chain) was found in a study of T-cell reconstitution after alpha-beta-depleted transplantation in children. General study points: At day 60, the high TCRbeta diversity found in some patients originated from recipient T cells and thymic progenitors that had survived. Reports say that about two months after transplant, the alpha-beta T cells came out of several hundred graft clones that had expanded.

With 6 bases clipped from V and 1 base from J, the junction kept 10 bases outside the gene matches. The CDR3 consists of 15 residues. The germline CDR1 and CDR2 sequences are DFQATT and SNEGSKA (reference sequence). For TCRbeta, the library was prepared with unique molecular identifiers. TCRdb called the PCR reads again in MiXCR, with one record for every CDR3 protein. This sample has just over 950,000 distinct CDR3 sequences, with 25% to 30% found just once. In its sample, this clonotype was seen a few times. Its antigen is still unknown. This chain links TRBV20-1 with TRBJ2-5, with 8 nucleotides matching TRBD1. This TCR was recovered from a boy under two years old who had a stem cell transplant for SCID, so the T cells may come from the graft donor. Sequenced material: PBMCs, mostly from graft donor cells, taken 360 days after TCRalphabeta/CD19-depleted stem cell transplant. CDR3 in DNA: TGCAGTGCCCCCAAACCCGGACAGGGCCAAGAGACCCAGTACTTC. Its translation is CSAPKPGQGQETQYF.